The next 6 T cell receptor beta chains were all read from a single sample in a study of cytomegalovirus exposure and HLA in healthy donors. Researchers ran the PCR with 60 Vbeta and 13 Jbeta primers. The method was immunoSEQ multiplex PCR; TCRdb's version includes in-frame clones alone and lacks a portion of them. The table lists 150,000 to 200,000 clones, around 85% of them singletons. The sequencing sample was made of PBMCs. The receptors were gathered from a male donor in good health and CMV-seronegative.

The J gene is TRBJ1-1, the V gene TRBV7-9, with D unresolved. Trimming removed 1 base at V and 3 bases at J, with 9 bases between. This CDR3 spans 14 amino acids. Looked up from germline, CDR1 is SEHNR and CDR2 is FQNEAQ (reference sequence). CDR3 DNA sequence: TGTGCCAGCAGCTTAGGTGCTGGGCACACTGAAGCTTTCTTT. Protein product: CASSLGAGHTEAFF.

The chain joins TRBV2 to TRBJ2-2; TRBD2 matches 10 bases. J lost 7 bases, V lost 7 bases, and 6 bases had no gene match. The CDR3 length is 14 residues. The germline V gene has CDR1 SNHLY and CDR2 FYNNEI. CDR3 sequence: CASNPGLASGELFF. The CDR3 DNA reads as TGTGCCAGCAACCCGGGACTAGCGAGCGGGGAGCTGTTTTTT.

The chain has TRBV6-6 and TRBJ1-1; TRBD1 agrees at 7 bases. Germline assignment: CDR1 MNHNY and CDR2 SVGAGI (reference sequence). The CDR3 has 15 amino acids. Germline trimming cut 7 bases from V and 3 bases from J; bases unmatched to any gene: 11. CDR3 in amino acids: CASTEGQAGDTEAFF. The CDR3 DNA is TGTGCCAGCACCGAAGGACAGGCTGGGGACACTGAAGCTTTCTTT.

This clone was detected only once. The chain links TRBV6-5 to TRBJ1-5; TRBD1 agrees at 9 bases. The V and J ends lost 0 bases and 7 bases, in that order; junction bases with no gene match: 4. This CDR3 is 15 amino acids long. Per germline, CDR1 MNHEY and CDR2 SVGAGI. CDR3 residues: CASSYSADRGQPQHF. The CDR3 bases are TGTGCCAGCAGTTACTCGGCCGACAGGGGGCAGCCCCAGCATTTT.

The rearrangement joins TRBV5-1 to TRBJ2-6; tentative D call: TRBD1 (5 bases). Germline lookup yields CDR1 SGHRS and CDR2 YFSETQ. This CDR3 has 16 amino acids. Trimming left V 6 bases short and J 0 bases short, with 13 bases between. The CDR3 DNA reads as TGCGCCAGCAAAGGACAATCGGCCTCTGGGGCCAACGTCCTGACTTTC. This encodes CASKGQSASGANVLTF. The variable domain in full, completed from reference TRBV5-1 and TRBJ2-6, reads KAGVTQTPRYLIKTRGQQVTLSCSPISGHRSVSWYQQTPGQGLQFLFEYFSETQRNKGNFPGRFSGRQFSNSRSEMNVSTLELGDSALYLCASKGQSASGANVLTFGAGSRLTVL.

The chain carries TRBV6-6 and TRBJ2-2; D may be TRBD1 (5 bases). Trimming left V 2 bases short and J 6 bases short, with 10 bases between. This CDR3 contains 14 residues. Germline V CDR1 and CDR2: MNHNY, SVGAGI (reference sequence). The CDR3: CASSYLRVPGELFF. CDR3 DNA: TGTGCCAGCAGTTACCTCAGGGTACCCGGGGAGCTGTTTTTT.